The 5 T cell receptor beta chains in this list originate from one sample, sequenced in a study of CD8 T cells in Susac syndrome. Random hexamers primed reverse transcription of about 0.5 to 1 ug RNA. TCRdb called the immunoSEQ multiplex PCR reads again in MiXCR, with one record for every CDR3 protein. This table has some 190,000 distinct CDR3 sequences, approximately 93% appearing once. Source material: CD4+ T cells from PBMCs. The source of these receptors is a human donor in good health.

The rearrangement uses TRBV3-1 and TRBJ1-1; the D gene is possibly TRBD1 (5 bases). The CDR3 spans 15 residues. Germline CDR1 reads LGHDT; CDR2 reads YNNKEL (reference sequence). Trimming shortened V by 2 bases and J by 5 bases, and 15 bases separated the two germline ends. The CDR3 DNA sequence: TGTGCCAGCAGCCAACCTCCGACGGGGGGTACTGAAGCTTTCTTT. It codes for CASSQPPTGGTEAFF.

This chain uses TRBV7-2 with TRBJ2-7; the D is unclear. This CDR3 contains 13 residues. Germline CDR1 reads SGHTA; CDR2 reads FQGNSA. The V end lost 5 bases, the J end lost 0 bases, and 8 bases lay between the germline ends. Written as DNA, the CDR3 is TGTGCCAGCAGCCGAAAAAGCTCCTACGAGCAGTACGTC. Its translation is CASSRKSSYEQYV.

V is TRBV6-6 and J is TRBJ2-3; D call uncertain. Germline V gene data show CDR1 as MNHNY and CDR2 as SVGAGI (reference sequence). CDR3 size: 13 residues. Trimming left V 0 bases short and J 9 bases short, with 10 bases between. The CDR3 region has the DNA TGTGCCAGCAGTTACTCGGACGGAGCGACGCAGTATTTT. Translated: CASSYSDGATQYF.

The J gene is TRBJ2-6, the V gene TRBV14; a possible D gene is TRBD1 (5 bases). Germline V gives CDR1 SGHDN, CDR2 FVKESK. The CDR3 is made up of 14 amino acids. V lost 7 bases to trimming and J lost 2 bases, with 9 bases between them. The CDR3 region is CASTLGPGANVLTF. Here the CDR3 DNA reads TGTGCCAGCACCCTGGGGCCTGGGGCCAACGTCCTGACTTTC.

This clonotype was seen more than once but under ten times. The rearrangement joins TRBV12-3 or TRBV12-4 to TRBJ2-1, with D uncertain. The CDR3 is 12 amino acids. The V end was cut by 3 bases, the J end by 7 bases, with 7 bases between. This CDR3 is CASSFLGNEQFF. The CDR3 DNA follows: TGTGCCAGCAGTTTCTTAGGGAATGAGCAGTTCTTC.